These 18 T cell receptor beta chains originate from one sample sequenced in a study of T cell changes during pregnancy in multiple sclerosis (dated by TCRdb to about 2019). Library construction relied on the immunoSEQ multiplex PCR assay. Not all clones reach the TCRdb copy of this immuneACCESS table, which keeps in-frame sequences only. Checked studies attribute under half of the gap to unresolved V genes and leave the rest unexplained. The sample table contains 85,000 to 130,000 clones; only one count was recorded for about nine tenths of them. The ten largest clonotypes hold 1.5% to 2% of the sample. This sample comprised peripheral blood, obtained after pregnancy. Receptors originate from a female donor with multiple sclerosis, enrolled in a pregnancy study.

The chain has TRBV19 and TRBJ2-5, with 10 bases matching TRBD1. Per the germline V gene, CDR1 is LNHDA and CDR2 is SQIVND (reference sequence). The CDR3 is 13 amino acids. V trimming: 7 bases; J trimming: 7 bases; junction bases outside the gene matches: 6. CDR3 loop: CASTPGQGTTQYF. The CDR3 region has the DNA TGTGCCAGTACTCCGGGACAGGGGACGACCCAGTACTTC.

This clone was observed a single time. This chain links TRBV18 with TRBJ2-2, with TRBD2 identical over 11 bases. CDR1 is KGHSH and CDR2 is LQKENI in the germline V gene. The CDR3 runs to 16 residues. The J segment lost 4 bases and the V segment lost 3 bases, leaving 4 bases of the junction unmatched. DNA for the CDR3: TGTGCCAGCTCACCTGGGACTAGCGGTACCACCGGGGAGCTGTTTTTT. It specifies CASSPGTSGTTGELFF.

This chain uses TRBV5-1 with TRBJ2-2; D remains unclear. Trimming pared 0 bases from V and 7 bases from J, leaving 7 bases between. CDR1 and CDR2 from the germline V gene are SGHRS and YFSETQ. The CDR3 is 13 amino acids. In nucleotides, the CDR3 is TGCGCCAGCAGCTTGGACTCAATCGGGGAGCTGTTTTTT. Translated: CASSLDSIGELFF.

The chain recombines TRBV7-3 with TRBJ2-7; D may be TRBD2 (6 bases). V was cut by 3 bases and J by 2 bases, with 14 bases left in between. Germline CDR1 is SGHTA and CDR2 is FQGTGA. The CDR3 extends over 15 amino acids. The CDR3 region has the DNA TGTGCCAGCAGCTTGGCGGGGTCGGAGGCCTACGAGCAGTACTTC. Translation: CASSLAGSEAYEQYF.

The CDR3 DNA follows: TGCGCCAGCAGCTTGGCCCCGACAGACCTATTCGGGGGCTACACCTTC. Protein sequence: CASSLAPTDLFGGYTF. J is TRBJ1-2 and V is TRBV5-1; TRBD1 might be the D (5 bases). The CDR3 has 16 amino acids. Between the trimmed V and J ends, which lost 0 bases and 8 bases, there was a span of 20 bases. CDR1 is SGHRS and CDR2 is YFSETQ in the germline V gene.

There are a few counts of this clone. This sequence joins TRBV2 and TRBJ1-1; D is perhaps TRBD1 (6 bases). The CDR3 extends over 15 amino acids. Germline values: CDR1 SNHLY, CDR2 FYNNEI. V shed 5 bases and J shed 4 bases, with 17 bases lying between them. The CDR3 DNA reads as TGTGCCAGCAGTCCCTTCACAGGGACGAGCACTGAAGCTTTCTTT. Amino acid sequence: CASSPFTGTSTEAFF.

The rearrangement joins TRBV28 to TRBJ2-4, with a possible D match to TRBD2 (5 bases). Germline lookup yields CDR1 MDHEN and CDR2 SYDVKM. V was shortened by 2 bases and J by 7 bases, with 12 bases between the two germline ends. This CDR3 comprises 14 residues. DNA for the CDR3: TGTGCCAGCAGTTTAATAGTGTCGGGGAACATTCAGTACTTC. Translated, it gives CASSLIVSGNIQYF.

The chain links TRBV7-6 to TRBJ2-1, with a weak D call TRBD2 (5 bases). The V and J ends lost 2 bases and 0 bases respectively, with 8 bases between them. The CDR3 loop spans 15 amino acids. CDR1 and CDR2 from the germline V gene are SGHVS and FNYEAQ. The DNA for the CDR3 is TGTGCCAGCAGCTTACGAGGAGGCTCCTACAATGAGCAGTTCTTC. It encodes CASSLRGGSYNEQFF.

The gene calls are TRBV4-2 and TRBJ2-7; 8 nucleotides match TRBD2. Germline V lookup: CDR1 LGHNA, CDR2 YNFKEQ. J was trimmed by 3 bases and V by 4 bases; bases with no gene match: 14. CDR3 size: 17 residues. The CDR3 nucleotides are TGTGCCAGCAGCCCGGGTAGCGGGGCCCCCTCGATCTACGAGCAGTACTTC. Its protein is CASSPGSGAPSIYEQYF.

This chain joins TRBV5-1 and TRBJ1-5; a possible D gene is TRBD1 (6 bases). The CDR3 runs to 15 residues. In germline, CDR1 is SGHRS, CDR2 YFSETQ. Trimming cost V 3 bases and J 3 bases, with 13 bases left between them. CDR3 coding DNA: TGCGCCAGCAGCTCGACAGGAGGAAACAATCAGCCCCAGCATTTT. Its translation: CASSSTGGNNQPQHF.

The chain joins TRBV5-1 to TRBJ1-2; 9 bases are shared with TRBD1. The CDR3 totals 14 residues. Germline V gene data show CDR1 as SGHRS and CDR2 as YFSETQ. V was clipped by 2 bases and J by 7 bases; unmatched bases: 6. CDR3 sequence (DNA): TGCGCCAGCAGCTTACCTGGGACAGGGTTTGGCTACACCTTC. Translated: CASSLPGTGFGYTF.

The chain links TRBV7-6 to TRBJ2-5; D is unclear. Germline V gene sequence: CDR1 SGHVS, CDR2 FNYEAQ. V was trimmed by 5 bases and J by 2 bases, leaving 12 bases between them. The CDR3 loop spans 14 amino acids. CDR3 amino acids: CASSPYLGQETQYF. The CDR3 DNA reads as TGTGCCAGCAGCCCCTACCTCGGGCAAGAGACCCAGTACTTC.

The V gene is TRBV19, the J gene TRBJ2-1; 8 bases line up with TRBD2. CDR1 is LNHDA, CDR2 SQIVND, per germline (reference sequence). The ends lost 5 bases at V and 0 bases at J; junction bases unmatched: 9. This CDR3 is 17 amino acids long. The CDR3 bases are TGTGCCAGTAGTCTAACTAGCGGAGCCGGCTCCTACAATGAGCAGTTCTTC. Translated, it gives CASSLTSGAGSYNEQFF.

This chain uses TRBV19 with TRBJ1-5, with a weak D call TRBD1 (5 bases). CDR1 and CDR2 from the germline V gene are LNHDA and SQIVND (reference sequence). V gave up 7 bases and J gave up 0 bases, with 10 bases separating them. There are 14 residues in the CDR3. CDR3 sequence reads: CASIGANSNQPQHF. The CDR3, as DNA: TGTGCCAGTATAGGGGCAAATAGCAATCAGCCCCAGCATTTT.

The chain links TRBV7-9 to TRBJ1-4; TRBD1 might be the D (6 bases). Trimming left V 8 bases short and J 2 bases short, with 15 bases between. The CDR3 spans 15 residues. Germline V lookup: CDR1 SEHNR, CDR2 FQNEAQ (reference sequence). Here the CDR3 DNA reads TGTGCCAGCGGACAGAACGAGGGGACTAATGAAAAACTGTTTTTT. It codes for CASGQNEGTNEKLFF.

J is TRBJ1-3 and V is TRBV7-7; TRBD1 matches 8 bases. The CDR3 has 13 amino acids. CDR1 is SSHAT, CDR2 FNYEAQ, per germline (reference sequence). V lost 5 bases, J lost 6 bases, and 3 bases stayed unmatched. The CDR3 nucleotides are TGTGCCAGCAGCCAGGGGGCCCCAAACACCATATATTTT. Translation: CASSQGAPNTIYF.

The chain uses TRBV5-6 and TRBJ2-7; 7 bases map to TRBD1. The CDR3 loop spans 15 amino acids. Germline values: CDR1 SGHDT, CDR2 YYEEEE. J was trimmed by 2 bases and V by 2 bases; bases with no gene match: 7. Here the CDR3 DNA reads TGTGCCAGCAGCTTTGGGCCAGGACAGGCCTACGAGCAGTACTTC. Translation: CASSFGPGQAYEQYF.

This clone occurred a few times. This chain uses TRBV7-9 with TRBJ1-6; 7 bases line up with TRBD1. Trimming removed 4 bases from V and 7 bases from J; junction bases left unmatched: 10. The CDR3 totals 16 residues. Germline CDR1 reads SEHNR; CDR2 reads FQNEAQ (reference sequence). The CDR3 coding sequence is TGTGCCAGCAGCTCCAGACAGGGAGGACGGAATTCACCCCTCCACTTT. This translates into CASSSRQGGRNSPLHF.